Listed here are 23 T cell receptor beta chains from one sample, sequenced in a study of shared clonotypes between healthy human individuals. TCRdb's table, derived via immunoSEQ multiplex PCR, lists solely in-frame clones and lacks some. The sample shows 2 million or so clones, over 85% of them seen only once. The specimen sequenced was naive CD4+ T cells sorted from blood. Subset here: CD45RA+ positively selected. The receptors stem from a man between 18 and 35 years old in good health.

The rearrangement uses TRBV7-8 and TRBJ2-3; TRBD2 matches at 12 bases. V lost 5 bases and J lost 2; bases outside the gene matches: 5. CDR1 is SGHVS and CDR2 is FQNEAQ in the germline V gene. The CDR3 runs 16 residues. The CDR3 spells CASSTRLAGVTDTQYF. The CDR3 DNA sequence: TGTGCCAGCAGCACCAGACTAGCGGGGGTCACAGATACGCAGTATTTT.

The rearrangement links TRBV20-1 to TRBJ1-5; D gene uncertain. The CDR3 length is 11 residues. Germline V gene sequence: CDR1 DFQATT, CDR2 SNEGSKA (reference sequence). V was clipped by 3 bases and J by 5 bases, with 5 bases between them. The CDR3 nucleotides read TGCAGTGCTAGTTCAGATCAGCCCCAGCATTTT. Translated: CSASSDQPQHF.

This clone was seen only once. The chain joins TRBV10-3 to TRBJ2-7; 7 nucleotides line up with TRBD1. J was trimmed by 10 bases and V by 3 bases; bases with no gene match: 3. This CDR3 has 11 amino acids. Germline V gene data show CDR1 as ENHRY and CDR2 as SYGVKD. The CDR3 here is CAISDTGAQYF. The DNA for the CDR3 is TGTGCCATCAGTGACACAGGGGCCCAGTACTTC.

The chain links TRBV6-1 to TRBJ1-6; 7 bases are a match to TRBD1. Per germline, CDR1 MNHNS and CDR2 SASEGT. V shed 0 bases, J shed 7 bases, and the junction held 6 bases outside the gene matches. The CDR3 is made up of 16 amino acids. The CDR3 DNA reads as TGTGCCAGCAGTGAAGCGGGCAGGGGGAACAATTCACCCCTCCACTTT. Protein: CASSEAGRGNNSPLHF.

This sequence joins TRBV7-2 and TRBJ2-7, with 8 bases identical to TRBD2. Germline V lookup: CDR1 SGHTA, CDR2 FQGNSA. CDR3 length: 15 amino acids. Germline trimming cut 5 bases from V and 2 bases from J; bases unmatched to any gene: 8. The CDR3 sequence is CASSPGPAGAYEQYF. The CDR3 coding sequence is TGTGCCAGCAGCCCCGGGCCAGCGGGAGCCTACGAGCAGTACTTC.

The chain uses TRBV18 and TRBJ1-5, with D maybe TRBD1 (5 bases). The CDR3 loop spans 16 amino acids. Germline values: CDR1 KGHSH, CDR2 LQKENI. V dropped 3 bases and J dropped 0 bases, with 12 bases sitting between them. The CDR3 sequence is CASSPSGLNSNQPQHF. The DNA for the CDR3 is TGTGCCAGCTCACCGTCGGGACTGAATAGCAATCAGCCCCAGCATTTT.

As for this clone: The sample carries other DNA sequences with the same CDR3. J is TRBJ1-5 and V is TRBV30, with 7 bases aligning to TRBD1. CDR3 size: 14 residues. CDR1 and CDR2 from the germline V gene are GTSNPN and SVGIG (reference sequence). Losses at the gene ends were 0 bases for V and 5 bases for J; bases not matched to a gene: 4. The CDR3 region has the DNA TGTGCCTGGAGTGTGTCAGGGGGGGATCAGCCCCAGCATTTT. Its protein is CAWSVSGGDQPQHF.

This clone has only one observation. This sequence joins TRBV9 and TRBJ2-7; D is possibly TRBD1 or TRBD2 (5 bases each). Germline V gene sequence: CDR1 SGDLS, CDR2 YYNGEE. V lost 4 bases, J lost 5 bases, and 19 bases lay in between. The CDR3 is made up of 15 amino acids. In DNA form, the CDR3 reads TGTGCCAGCAGCTTCCGGGGACCTCTCGCCCACGAGCAGTACTTC. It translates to CASSFRGPLAHEQYF.

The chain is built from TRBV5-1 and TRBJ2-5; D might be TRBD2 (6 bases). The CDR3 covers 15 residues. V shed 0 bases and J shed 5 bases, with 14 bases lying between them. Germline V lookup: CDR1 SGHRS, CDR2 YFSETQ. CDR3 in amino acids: CASSLVGGAMETQYF. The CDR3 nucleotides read TGCGCCAGCAGCTTGGTGGGGGGAGCAATGGAGACCCAGTACTTC.

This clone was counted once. The CDR3 nucleotides read TGTGCCAGCAGCCCTGGGGGGGGTCAAGAGACCCAGTACTTC. Translation gives CASSPGGGQETQYF. The chain links TRBV7-9 to TRBJ2-5; 7 nucleotides agree with TRBD2. Per germline, CDR1 SEHNR and CDR2 FQNEAQ (reference sequence). The CDR3 consists of 14 residues. Trimming removed 5 bases from V and 2 bases from J; junction bases left unmatched: 5.

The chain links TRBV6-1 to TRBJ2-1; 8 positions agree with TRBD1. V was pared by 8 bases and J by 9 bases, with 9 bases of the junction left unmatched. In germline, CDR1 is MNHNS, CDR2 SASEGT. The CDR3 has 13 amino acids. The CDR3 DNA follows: TGTGCCAGCCCGGGACAGGTAGGCACTGAGCAGTTCTTC. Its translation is CASPGQVGTEQFF.

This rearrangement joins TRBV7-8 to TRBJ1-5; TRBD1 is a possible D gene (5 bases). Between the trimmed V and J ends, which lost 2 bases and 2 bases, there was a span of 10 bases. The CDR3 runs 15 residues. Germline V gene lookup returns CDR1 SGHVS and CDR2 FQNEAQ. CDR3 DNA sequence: TGTGCCAGCAGCTTATCTGAAGGGGGCAATCAGCCCCAGCATTTT. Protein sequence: CASSLSEGGNQPQHF.

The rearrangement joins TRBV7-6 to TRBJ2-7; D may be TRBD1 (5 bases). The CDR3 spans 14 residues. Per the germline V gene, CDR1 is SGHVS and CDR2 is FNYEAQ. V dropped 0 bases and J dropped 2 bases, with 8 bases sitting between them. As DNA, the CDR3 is TGTGCCAGCAGCTTAGCCAGGGAAGCCTACGAGCAGTACTTC. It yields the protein CASSLAREAYEQYF.

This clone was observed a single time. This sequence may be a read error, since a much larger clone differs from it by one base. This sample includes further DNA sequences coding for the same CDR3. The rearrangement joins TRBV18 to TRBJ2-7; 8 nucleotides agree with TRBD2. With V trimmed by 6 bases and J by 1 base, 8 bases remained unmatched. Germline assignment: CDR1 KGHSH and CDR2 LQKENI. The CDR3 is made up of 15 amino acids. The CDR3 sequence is CASSQGAGESYEQYF. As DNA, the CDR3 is TGTGCCAGCTCGCAAGGAGCGGGAGAATCCTACGAGCAGTACTTC.

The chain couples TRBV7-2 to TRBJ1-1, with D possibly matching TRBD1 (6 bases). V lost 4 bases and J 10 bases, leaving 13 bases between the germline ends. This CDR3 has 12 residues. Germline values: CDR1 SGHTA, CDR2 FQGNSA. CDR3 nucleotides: TGTGCCAGCAGCTCTCAGGGGACAAGAGCTTTCTTT. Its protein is CASSSQGTRAFF. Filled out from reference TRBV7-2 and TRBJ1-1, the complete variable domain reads GAGVSQSPSNKVTEKGKDVELRCDPISGHTALYWYRQSLGQGLEFLIYFQGNSAPDKSGLPSDRFSAERTGGSVSTLTIQRTQQEDSAVYLCASSSQGTRAFFGQGTRLTVV.

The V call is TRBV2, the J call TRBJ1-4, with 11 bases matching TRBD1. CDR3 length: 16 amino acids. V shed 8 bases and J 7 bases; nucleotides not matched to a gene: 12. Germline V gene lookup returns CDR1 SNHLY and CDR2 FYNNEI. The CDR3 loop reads CASSRGTGGVGEKLFF. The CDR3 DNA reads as TGTGCCAGCTCCCGGGGGACAGGGGGAGTGGGTGAAAAACTGTTTTTT.

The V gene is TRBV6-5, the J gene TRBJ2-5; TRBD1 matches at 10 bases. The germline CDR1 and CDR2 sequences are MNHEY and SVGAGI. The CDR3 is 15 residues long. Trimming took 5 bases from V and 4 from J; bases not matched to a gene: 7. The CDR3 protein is CASSLFGQGGETQYF. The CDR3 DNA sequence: TGTGCCAGCAGTCTATTCGGACAGGGGGGAGAGACCCAGTACTTC.

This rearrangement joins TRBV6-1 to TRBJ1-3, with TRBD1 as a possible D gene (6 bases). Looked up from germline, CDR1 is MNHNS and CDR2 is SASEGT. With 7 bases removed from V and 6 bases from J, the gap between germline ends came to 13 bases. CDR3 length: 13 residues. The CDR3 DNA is TGTGCCAGCACGCCAGGGGCGGAAAACACCATATATTTT. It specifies CASTPGAENTIYF.

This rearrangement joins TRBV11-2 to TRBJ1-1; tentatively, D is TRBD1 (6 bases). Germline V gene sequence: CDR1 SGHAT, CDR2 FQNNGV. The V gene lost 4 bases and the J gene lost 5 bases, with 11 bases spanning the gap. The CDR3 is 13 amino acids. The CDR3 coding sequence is TGTGCCAGCAGCTCCCAGGGGTGGACTGAAGCTTTCTTT. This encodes CASSSQGWTEAFF.

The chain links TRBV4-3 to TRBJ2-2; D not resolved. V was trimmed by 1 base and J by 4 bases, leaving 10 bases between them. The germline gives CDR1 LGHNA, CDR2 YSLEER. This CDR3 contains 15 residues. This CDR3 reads CASSQGSESTGELFF. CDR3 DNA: TGCGCCAGCAGCCAAGGTTCGGAATCCACCGGGGAGCTGTTTTTT.

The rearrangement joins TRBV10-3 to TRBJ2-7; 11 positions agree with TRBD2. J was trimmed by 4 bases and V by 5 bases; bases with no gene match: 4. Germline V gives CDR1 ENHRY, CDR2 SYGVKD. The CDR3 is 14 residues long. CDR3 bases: TGTGCCATCAGTCCGGGACTAGCGGTTTACGAGCAGTACTTC. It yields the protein CAISPGLAVYEQYF.

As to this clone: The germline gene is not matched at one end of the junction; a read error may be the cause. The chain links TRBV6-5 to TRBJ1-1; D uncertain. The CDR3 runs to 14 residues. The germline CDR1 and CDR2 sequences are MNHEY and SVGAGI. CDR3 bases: TGTGCCAGCAGTCACTCCACGGGGAGAACTGAAGCTTTCTTT. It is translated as CASSHSTGRTEAFF.

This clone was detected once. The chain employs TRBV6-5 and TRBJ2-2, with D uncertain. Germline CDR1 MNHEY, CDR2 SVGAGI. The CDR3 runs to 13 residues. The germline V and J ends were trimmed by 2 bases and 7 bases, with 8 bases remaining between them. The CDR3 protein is CASSYIASGELFF. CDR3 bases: TGTGCCAGCAGTTACATCGCAAGCGGGGAGCTGTTTTTT.